This note documents a single TCR beta chain sequence. This sample stems from a study of blood T cell repertoires in COVID-19. Measured with immunoSEQ multiplex PCR; TCRdb has only the in-frame clones, and not every one. The data hold over 350,000 clones, with about 89% observed a single time. This TCR came from a woman aged 25-40 years with acute or convalescent COVID-19. The source material was peripheral blood.

The CDR3 region is CASRLVASYGENSGNTIYF. DNA for the CDR3: TGTGCAAGTCGCTTAGTAGCTTCCTACGGCGAGAACTCTGGAAACACCATATATTTT. The chain uses TRBV12-2 and TRBJ1-3. TRBV12-2 is a recognized pseudogene. There are 19 residues in the CDR3.